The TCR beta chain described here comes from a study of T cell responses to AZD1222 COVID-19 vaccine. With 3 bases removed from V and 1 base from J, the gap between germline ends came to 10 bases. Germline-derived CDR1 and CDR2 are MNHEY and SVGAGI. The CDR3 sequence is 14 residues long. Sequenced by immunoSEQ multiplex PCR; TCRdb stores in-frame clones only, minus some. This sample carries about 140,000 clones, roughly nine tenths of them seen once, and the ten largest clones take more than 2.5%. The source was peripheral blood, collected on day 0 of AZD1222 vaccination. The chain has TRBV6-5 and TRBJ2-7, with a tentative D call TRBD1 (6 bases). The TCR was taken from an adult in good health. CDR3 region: CASSYDRRSYEQYF. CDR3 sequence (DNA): TGTGCCAGCAGTTATGACAGGCGATCCTACGAGCAGTACTTC.